Listed here are 17 T cell receptor beta chains from one sample, sequenced in a study of cytomegalovirus exposure and HLA in healthy donors. Primers included in the PCR were 60 Vbeta and 13 Jbeta primers. Sequencing used immunoSEQ multiplex PCR; TCRdb keeps in-frame clones, though not all of them. The table has 100,000 to 130,000 clones, 77% seen once. The sample comprised PBMCs. These receptor sequences come from a male donor in good health and CMV-seronegative.

For the CDR3, the DNA is TGTGCCATCAGGCCCGGGACAGGGTACCTCGAGCAGTACTTC. Protein: CAIRPGTGYLEQYF. This chain connects TRBV10-3 to TRBJ2-7; 9 bases match TRBD1. Germline loops: CDR1 ENHRY, CDR2 SYGVKD. V lost 6 bases to trimming and J lost 6 bases; unmatched junction nucleotides: 9. The CDR3 is 14 residues long.

The V call is TRBV11-2, the J call TRBJ1-1, with a possible D match to TRBD1 (5 bases). The germline V and J ends were trimmed by 5 bases and 3 bases, with 19 bases remaining between them. The CDR3 sequence is 16 residues long. The germline V gene has CDR1 SGHAT and CDR2 FQNNGV. In DNA, the CDR3 is TGTGCCAGCAGCCGGGGGGGAACTAGGGGCCACACTGAAGCTTTCTTT. As protein: CASSRGGTRGHTEAFF.

V is TRBV5-8 and J is TRBJ2-2; tentative D call: TRBD1 (6 bases). This CDR3 has 16 residues. Trimming took off 0 bases at V and 1 base at J, with 10 bases between the two ends. The germline CDR1 and CDR2 sequences are SGHTS and YDEGEE. CDR3 nucleotides: TGTGCCAGCAGCTTGGGGACAGCCAAGAACACCGGGGAGCTGTTTTTT. This gives the protein CASSLGTAKNTGELFF.

Worth noting for this clone: Other DNA sequences in the same sample also yield this CDR3. The chain employs TRBV29-1 and TRBJ2-7; 7 positions match TRBD1. J was trimmed by 0 bases and V by 6 bases; bases with no gene match: 8. Germline-derived CDR1 and CDR2 are SQVTM and ANQGSEA. The CDR3 length is 14 residues. The CDR3 reads CSVVRTGSSYEQYF. In nucleotides, the CDR3 is TGCAGCGTGGTCCGGACAGGAAGCTCCTACGAGCAGTACTTC.

This clone was seen once. This chain connects TRBV27 to TRBJ2-1; weak D call: TRBD1 (6 bases). The CDR3 length is 15 residues. From germline, CDR1 is MNHEY and CDR2 SMNVEV (reference sequence). Trimming stripped 2 bases from V and 5 bases from J, with 13 bases between. CDR3: CASSLTDRPNNEQFF. In DNA form, the CDR3 reads TGTGCCAGCAGTTTAACCGACAGGCCGAACAATGAGCAGTTCTTC.

The rearrangement joins TRBV9 to TRBJ1-2; 8 nucleotides match TRBD1. The CDR3 has 13 residues. V lost 3 bases, J lost 4 bases, and 2 bases stayed unmatched. Per germline, CDR1 SGDLS and CDR2 YYNGEE. The CDR3 DNA follows: TGTGCCAGCAGCGCCGGGACAGGCTATGGCTACACCTTC. Amino acids: CASSAGTGYGYTF.

This rearrangement joins TRBV6-6 to TRBJ2-7, with 8 bases aligning to TRBD1. The germline V gene has CDR1 MNHNY and CDR2 SVGAGI (reference sequence). This CDR3 is 14 amino acids long. Trimming at V came to 6 bases and at J to 1 base, leaving 5 bases not matched to a gene. This CDR3 reads CASSPGQESYEQYF. CDR3 in DNA: TGTGCCAGCAGCCCGGGACAGGAGTCCTACGAGCAGTACTTC.

This clone appeared a few times. The rearrangement joins TRBV28 to TRBJ2-7; 9 bases are shared with TRBD2. With V trimmed by 3 bases and J by 6 bases, 9 bases remained unmatched. CDR1 and CDR2 from the germline V gene are MDHEN and SYDVKM. This CDR3 contains 15 residues. DNA of the CDR3: TGTGCCAGCAGTTTGACCCGCGGGAGGGCCGGCGAGCAGTACTTC. Protein: CASSLTRGRAGEQYF.

The gene calls are TRBV4-1 and TRBJ2-1, with 7 nucleotides matching TRBD2. CDR1 and CDR2 from the germline V gene are MGHRA and YSYEKL. This CDR3 contains 15 residues. J lost 2 bases, V lost 3 bases, and 4 bases had no gene match. CDR3 DNA sequence: TGCGCCAGCAGCCAGGCGGGAGTTCCCTACAATGAGCAGTTCTTC. Translating gives CASSQAGVPYNEQFF.

The chain is built from TRBV2 and TRBJ2-5, with D perhaps matching TRBD1 (6 bases). CDR1 is SNHLY and CDR2 is FYNNEI in the germline V gene. CDR3 length: 16 residues. Trimming removed 7 bases at V and 1 base at J, with 19 bases between. Written as DNA, the CDR3 is TGTGCCAGCAATGTGGGAGCTAGCAGGGGCCAAGAGACCCAGTACTTC. Its translation is CASNVGASRGQETQYF.

The chain links TRBV5-6 to TRBJ2-2, with 9 bases aligning to TRBD2. Germline CDR1 reads SGHDT; CDR2 reads YYEEEE. The CDR3 is 16 amino acids. After removal of 0 bases from V and 3 bases from J, the junction contained 3 bases not matched to a gene. The CDR3 here is CASSLGRGRDTGELFF. The CDR3 region has the DNA TGTGCCAGCAGCTTGGGCCGCGGGAGGGACACCGGGGAGCTGTTTTTT.

The chain carries TRBV7-6 and TRBJ1-5; D not resolved. This CDR3 has 15 residues. Per the germline V gene, CDR1 is SGHVS and CDR2 is FNYEAQ. The V gene lost 1 base and the J gene lost 0 bases, with 7 bases spanning the gap. The CDR3 DNA sequence: TGTGCCAGCAGCTTAGGCAGTAATAGCAATCAGCCCCAGCATTTT. It translates to CASSLGSNSNQPQHF.

V gene TRBV4-1 combines with J gene TRBJ2-3, with 8 bases that match TRBD1. This CDR3 has 17 amino acids. The junction had 10 bases not matched to a gene; V was cut back by 3 bases and J by 2 bases. In germline, CDR1 is MGHRA, CDR2 YSYEKL. CDR3 DNA sequence: TGCGCCAGCAGCCAGGCCCGGGACAGGATCCTCACAGATACGCAGTATTTT. This translates into CASSQARDRILTDTQYF.

The chain uses TRBV5-1 and TRBJ2-1, with D possibly being TRBD1 (6 bases). Trimming left V 0 bases short and J 4 bases short, with 11 bases between. There are 15 residues in the CDR3. Germline CDR1 and CDR2: SGHRS and YFSETQ. The CDR3 nucleotides read TGCGCCAGCAGCTTGGTTGGGACACTGTACAATGAGCAGTTCTTC. It yields the protein CASSLVGTLYNEQFF.

This clone has only a few counts. The chain combines TRBV4-1 with TRBJ2-1; D gene uncertain. The V end lost 0 bases, the J end lost 12 bases, and 3 bases lay between the germline ends. CDR1 is MGHRA, CDR2 YSYEKL, per germline. The CDR3 is 10 residues long. In nucleotides, the CDR3 is TGCGCCAGCAGCCAAGACAGGCAGTTCTTC. This sequence encodes CASSQDRQFF.

This chain joins TRBV4-2 and TRBJ2-3, with 7 bases lining up with TRBD2. Germline V gives CDR1 LGHNA, CDR2 YNFKEQ. The CDR3 is made up of 14 amino acids. The ends lost 7 bases at V and 2 bases at J; junction bases unmatched: 6. Here the CDR3 DNA reads TGTGCCAGCACTAGAGCGGGACCCACAGATACGCAGTATTTT. It codes for CASTRAGPTDTQYF.

This clone was recorded only once. The chain joins TRBV2 to TRBJ2-7; D is uncertain. The CDR3 is made up of 13 amino acids. With 6 bases removed from V and 1 base from J, the gap between germline ends came to 10 bases. The germline V gene encodes CDR1 SNHLY and CDR2 FYNNEI. CDR3 sequence: CASRHMVSYEQYF. CDR3 nucleotides: TGTGCCAGCAGACACATGGTTTCCTACGAGCAGTACTTC.